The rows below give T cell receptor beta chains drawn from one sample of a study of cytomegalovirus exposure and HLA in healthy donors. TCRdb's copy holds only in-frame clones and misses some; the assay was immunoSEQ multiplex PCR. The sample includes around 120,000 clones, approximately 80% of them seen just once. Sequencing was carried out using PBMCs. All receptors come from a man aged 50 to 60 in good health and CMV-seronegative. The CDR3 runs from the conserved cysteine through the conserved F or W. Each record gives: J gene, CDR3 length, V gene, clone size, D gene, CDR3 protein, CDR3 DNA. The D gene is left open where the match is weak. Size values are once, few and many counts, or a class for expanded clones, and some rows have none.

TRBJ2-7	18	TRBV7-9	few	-	CASSLRHPRDIRSYEQYF	TGTGCCAGCAGCTTACGGCACCCCCGGGACATACGCTCCTACGAGCAGTACTTC
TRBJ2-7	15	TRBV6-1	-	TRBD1	CASTGEGTGPYEQYF	TGTGCCAGCACGGGTGAGGGGACAGGACCCTACGAGCAGTACTTC
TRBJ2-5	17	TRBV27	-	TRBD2	CASSSPPSGGLGETQYF	TGTGCCAGCAGTTCCCCCCCCAGCGGGGGGTTGGGAGAGACCCAGTACTTC
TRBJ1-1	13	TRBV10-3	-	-	CAISVRGDTEAFF	TGTGCCATCAGTGTCAGGGGAGACACTGAAGCTTTCTTT
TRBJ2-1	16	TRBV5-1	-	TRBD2	CASSLTGLAAYNEQFF	TGCGCCAGCAGCTTGACCGGACTAGCGGCCTACAATGAGCAGTTCTTC
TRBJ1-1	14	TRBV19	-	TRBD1	CASRGDRAYTEAFF	TGTGCCAGTAGGGGGGACAGGGCCTACACTGAAGCTTTCTTT
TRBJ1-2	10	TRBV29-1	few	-	CSVSNYGYTF	TGCAGCGTCAGTAACTATGGCTACACCTTC
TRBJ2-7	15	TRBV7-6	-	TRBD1	CASSLAQGAYYEQYF	TGTGCCAGCAGCTTAGCACAGGGGGCGTACTACGAGCAGTACTTC
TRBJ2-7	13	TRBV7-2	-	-	CASSSVRSYEQYF	TGTGCCAGCAGCTCGGTACGATCCTACGAGCAGTACTTC
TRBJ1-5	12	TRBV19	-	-	CASSIAPQPQHF	TGTGCCAGTAGTATAGCTCCTCAGCCCCAGCATTTT
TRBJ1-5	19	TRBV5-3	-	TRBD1	CARSTYRGLDRWANQPQHF	TGTGCCAGAAGTACCTACAGGGGGCTGGATAGGTGGGCGAATCAGCCCCAGCATTTT
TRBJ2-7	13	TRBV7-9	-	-	CASSYGTDYEQYF	TGTGCCAGCAGCTACGGGACTGACTACGAGCAGTACTTC
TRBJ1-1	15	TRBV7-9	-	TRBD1	CASSPKDRLNTEAFF	TGTGCCAGCAGCCCGAAGGACAGGCTGAACACTGAAGCTTTCTTT
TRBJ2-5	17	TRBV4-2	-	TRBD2	CASSQVPASGGSETQYF	TGTGCCAGCAGCCAAGTTCCCGCTAGCGGGGGGTCTGAGACCCAGTACTTC
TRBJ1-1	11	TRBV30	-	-	CAWVWNTEAFF	TGTGCCTGGGTATGGAACACTGAAGCTTTCTTT
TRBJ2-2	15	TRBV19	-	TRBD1	CASSIGQGNTGELFF	TGTGCCAGTAGTATCGGACAGGGGAACACCGGGGAGCTGTTTTTT
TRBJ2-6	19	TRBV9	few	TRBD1	CASSGLGDRGRSGANVLTF	TGTGCCAGCAGCGGGCTAGGGGACAGGGGGCGATCTGGGGCCAACGTCCTGACTTTC
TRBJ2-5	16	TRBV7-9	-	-	CASSSPKGRWQETQYF	TGTGCCAGCAGCTCTCCTAAGGGGCGGTGGCAAGAGACCCAGTACTTC
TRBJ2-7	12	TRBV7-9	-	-	CASSFGTNEQYF	TGTGCCAGCAGCTTCGGGACAAACGAGCAGTACTTC
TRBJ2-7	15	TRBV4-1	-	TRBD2	CASSQVAGVSYEQYF	TGCGCCAGCAGCCAGGTAGCGGGGGTCTCCTACGAGCAGTACTTC
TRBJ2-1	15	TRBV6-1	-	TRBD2	CASSERGLAGNEQFF	TGTGCCAGCAGTGAACGGGGACTAGCGGGGAATGAGCAGTTCTTC
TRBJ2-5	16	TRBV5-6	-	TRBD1	CASSGKGQGFRETQYF	TGTGCCAGCAGCGGGAAGGGACAGGGGTTTAGAGAGACCCAGTACTTC
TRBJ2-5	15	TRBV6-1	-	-	CASSEARRGLGTQYF	TGTGCCAGCAGTGAAGCGAGGCGGGGGCTAGGGACCCAGTACTTC
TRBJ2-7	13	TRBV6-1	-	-	CASSGGPKDEQYF	TGTGCCAGCAGTGGCGGTCCTAAGGACGAGCAGTACTTC
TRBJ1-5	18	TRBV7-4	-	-	CASSPDRPTPGGNQPQHF	TGTGCCAGCAGCCCAGACAGGCCAACACCCGGGGGCAATCAGCCCCAGCATTTT
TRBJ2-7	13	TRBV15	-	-	CATSSALGYEQYF	TGTGCCACCAGCAGCGCCCTCGGCTACGAGCAGTACTTC
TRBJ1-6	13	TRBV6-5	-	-	CASSYLPNSPLHF	TGTGCCAGCAGTTACCTCCCCAATTCACCCCTCCACTTT
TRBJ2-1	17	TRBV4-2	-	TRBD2	CASSQVTSGGDYNEQFF	TGTGCCAGCAGCCAAGTGACTAGCGGGGGGGACTACAATGAGCAGTTCTTC